This TCR beta chain was found in a study of blood T cell repertoires in COVID-19. Background on the study: Sites in the United States, Italy and Spain provided acute and convalescent COVID-19 samples. Sources were T cells, B-cell-depleted T cells, or PBMCs; the material itself was cDNA or gDNA.

Per the authors' pipeline: Reference gene primer amplification yielded estimated nucleated cell counts. Only in-frame clones appear in the TCRdb table, and some are missing; sequencing was by immunoSEQ multiplex PCR. V and J calls and clone size are given by that table; D and trimming were obtained from the DNA. Of about 44,000 clones listed, 80% to 90% are singletons. Between the trimmed V and J ends, which lost 0 bases and 0 bases, there was a span of 9 bases. CDR1 KGHSH and CDR2 LQKENI come from the germline V gene. The CDR3 extends over 16 amino acids. The sequence was collected from a woman aged 40 to 55 with acute or convalescent COVID-19. Sequenced input: peripheral blood. The chain combines TRBV18 with TRBJ1-5, with D maybe TRBD1 (6 bases). This CDR3 reads CASSPPNRDSNQPQHF. The CDR3 region has the DNA TGTGCCAGCTCACCACCGAACAGGGATAGCAATCAGCCCCAGCATTTT.